The subject of this entry is one T cell receptor (beta chain). These data originate in a study of blood T cell repertoires in COVID-19. Original data processing: Amplified reference gene primers provided the basis for estimating nucleated cell counts. The table came from immunoSEQ multiplex PCR; TCRdb's copy has only in-frame clones and leaves some out. V and J calls and clone size come straight from that table; D and trimming were deduced from the DNA. The sample lists around 250,000 clones, less than 90% occurring once. V was clipped by 2 bases and J by 7 bases; unmatched bases: 10. This CDR3 is built from 16 residues. Germline-derived CDR1 and CDR2 are LNHDA and SQIVND (reference sequence).

The chain employs TRBV19 and TRBJ2-2; 7 nucleotides align to TRBD2. This clonotype was obtained from a man aged 55 to 70 who had recovered from COVID-19. Material: peripheral blood. The CDR3 nucleotides read TGTGCCAGTAGTATATGGGGCGGGAGTCTCGACGGGGAGCTGTTTTTT. Protein: CASSIWGGSLDGELFF.